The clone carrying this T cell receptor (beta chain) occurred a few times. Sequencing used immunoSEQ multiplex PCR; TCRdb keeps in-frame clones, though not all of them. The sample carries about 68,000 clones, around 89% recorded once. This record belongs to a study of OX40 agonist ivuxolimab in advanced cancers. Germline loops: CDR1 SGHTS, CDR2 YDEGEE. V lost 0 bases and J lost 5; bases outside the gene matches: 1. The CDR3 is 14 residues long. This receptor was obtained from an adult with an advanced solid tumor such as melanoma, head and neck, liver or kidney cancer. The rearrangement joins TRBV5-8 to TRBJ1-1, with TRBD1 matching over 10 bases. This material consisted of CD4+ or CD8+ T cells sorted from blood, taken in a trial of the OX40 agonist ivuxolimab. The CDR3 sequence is CASSLGDRGTEAFF. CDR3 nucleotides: TGTGCCAGCAGCTTGGGGGACAGGGGAACTGAAGCTTTCTTT.